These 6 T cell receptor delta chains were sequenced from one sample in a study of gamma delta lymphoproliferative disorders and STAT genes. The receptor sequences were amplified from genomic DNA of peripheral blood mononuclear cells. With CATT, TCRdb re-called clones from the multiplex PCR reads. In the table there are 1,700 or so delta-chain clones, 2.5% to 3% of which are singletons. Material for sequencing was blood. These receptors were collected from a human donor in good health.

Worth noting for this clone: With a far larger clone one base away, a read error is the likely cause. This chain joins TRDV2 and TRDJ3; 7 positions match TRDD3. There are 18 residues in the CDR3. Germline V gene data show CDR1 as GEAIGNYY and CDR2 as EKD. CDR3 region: CACDTKGILKWGTRQMFF. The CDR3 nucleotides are TGTGCCTGTGACACGAAGGGGATATTGAAGTGGGGCACCCGACAGATGTTTTTC.

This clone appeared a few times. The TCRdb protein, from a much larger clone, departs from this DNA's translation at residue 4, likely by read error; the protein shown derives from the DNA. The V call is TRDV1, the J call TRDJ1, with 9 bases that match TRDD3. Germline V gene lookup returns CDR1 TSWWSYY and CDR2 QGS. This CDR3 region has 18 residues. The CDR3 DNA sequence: TGTGCTCTTAGGGACCGCCCCCGGGGGATACAGTACACCGATAAACTCATCTTT. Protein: CALRDRPRGIQYTDKLIF.

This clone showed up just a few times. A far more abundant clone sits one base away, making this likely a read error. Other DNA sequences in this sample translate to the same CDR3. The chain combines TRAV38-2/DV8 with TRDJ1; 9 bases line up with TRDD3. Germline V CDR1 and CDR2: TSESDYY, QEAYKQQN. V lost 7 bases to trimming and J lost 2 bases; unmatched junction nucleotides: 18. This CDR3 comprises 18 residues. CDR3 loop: CAYQGDTLFPPYTDKLIF. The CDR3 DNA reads TGTGCTTATCAGGGGGATACATTGTTCCCTCCTTATACCGATAAACTCATCTTT.

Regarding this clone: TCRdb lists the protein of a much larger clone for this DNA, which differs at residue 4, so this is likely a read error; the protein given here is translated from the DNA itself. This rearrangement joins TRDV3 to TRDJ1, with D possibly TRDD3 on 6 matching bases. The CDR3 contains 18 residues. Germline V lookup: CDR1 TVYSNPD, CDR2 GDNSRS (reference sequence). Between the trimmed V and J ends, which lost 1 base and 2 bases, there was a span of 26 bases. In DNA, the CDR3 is TGTGCCTTTATACCCCTATATTTTACTGGGATTTCTACCGATAAACTCATCTTT. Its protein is CAFIPLYFTGISTDKLIF.

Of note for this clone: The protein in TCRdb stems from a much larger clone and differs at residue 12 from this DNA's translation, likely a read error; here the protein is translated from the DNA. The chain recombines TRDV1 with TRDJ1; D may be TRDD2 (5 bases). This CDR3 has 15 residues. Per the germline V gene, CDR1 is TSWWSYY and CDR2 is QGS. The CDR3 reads CALGESSPYTDRLIF. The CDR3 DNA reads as TGTGCTCTTGGGGAATCTTCCCCGTACACCGATAGACTCATCTTT.

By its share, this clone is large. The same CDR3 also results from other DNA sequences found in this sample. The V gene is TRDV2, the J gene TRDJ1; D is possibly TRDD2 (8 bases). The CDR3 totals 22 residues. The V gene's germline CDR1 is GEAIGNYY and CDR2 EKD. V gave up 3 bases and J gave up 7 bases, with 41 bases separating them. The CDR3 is CACDAAFLINSDTRTPSLKLIF. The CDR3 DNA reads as TGTGCCTGTGACGCCGCCTTCCTAATCAATTCGGATACGCGGACTCCCTCGCTTAAACTCATCTTT.